The 23 T cell receptor beta chains reported below all come from one sample, sequenced in a study of regulatory T cells in long-lasting Graves disease. CDR3-region Arm-PCR and iRepertoire HTBI primers produced the TCR beta libraries. TCRdb called the multiplex PCR reads again in MiXCR, with one record for every CDR3 protein. This table holds around 230,000 distinct CDR3 sequences, about a sixth found once. The time point denotes: newly diagnosed GD, antithyroid drugs for less than 3 months. The TCR library was prepared using RNA isolated from PBMCs. Material: peripheral blood mononuclear cells (PBMCs), obtained at new diagnosis, from a patient treated with antithyroid drugs. Every receptor here comes from a female donor with Graves disease.

This clonotype has ten or more counts. The chain employs TRBV12-3 or TRBV12-4 and TRBJ1-2; 10 bases map to TRBD1. V lost 5 bases and J lost 5; bases outside the gene matches: 2. The CDR3 length is 13 residues. The CDR3 spells CASSRDRGYGYTF. The CDR3 nucleotides read TGTGCCAGCAGTAGGGACAGGGGTTATGGCTACACCTTC.

This clonotype was seen at least ten times. The gene calls are TRBV7-2 and TRBJ2-5, with 13 positions matching TRBD2. Trimming took 5 bases from V and 5 from J; bases not matched to a gene: 8. The CDR3 totals 16 residues. Germline CDR1 reads SGHTA; CDR2 reads FQGNSA. In DNA, the CDR3 is TGTGCCAGCAGCGCAGGACTAGCGGGAGTAGTCGAGACCCAGTACTTC. It specifies CASSAGLAGVVETQYF.

This clonotype was observed many times. This chain connects TRBV7-9 to TRBJ2-7; D may be TRBD1 or TRBD2 (6 bases each). The CDR3 is made up of 12 amino acids. V was trimmed by 8 bases and J by 2 bases, leaving 10 bases between them. The V gene's germline CDR1 is SEHNR and CDR2 FQNEAQ (reference sequence). CDR3 sequence: CASGGRPYEQYF. The CDR3 DNA reads TGTGCCAGCGGGGGGCGGCCCTACGAGCAGTACTTC.

The rearrangement uses TRBV30 and TRBJ1-1, with 7 bases matching TRBD1. The CDR3 totals 15 residues. J was trimmed by 6 bases and V by 1 base; bases with no gene match: 11. CDR1 is GTSNPN, CDR2 SVGIG, per germline (reference sequence). The chain's CDR3 is CAWSDLLTGIAEAFF. As DNA, the CDR3 is TGTGCCTGGAGTGACCTACTGACAGGGATCGCTGAAGCTTTCTTT.

This clonotype was counted at least ten times. The chain has TRBV29-1 and TRBJ2-5, with 7 bases lining up with TRBD1. The CDR3 spans 12 residues. V lost 4 bases, J lost 3 bases, and 2 bases stayed unmatched. CDR1 is SQVTM, CDR2 ANQGSEA, per germline. CDR3 in amino acids: CSVVQGEETQYF. The CDR3 DNA follows: TGCAGCGTTGTGCAGGGGGAAGAGACCCAGTACTTC.

Details on this clonotype: The junction departs from germline at one end; a sequencing error may be responsible. The V call is TRBV5-5, the J call TRBJ2-2; D gene ambiguous. This CDR3 has 14 residues. Germline CDR1 SGHKS, CDR2 YYEKEE (reference sequence). The CDR3: CASGLGVLIGELFF. The CDR3 DNA reads TGTGCCAGCGGCTTGGGTGTTCTCATCGGGGAGCTGTTTTTT.

This clonotype has a count of ten or more. This chain connects TRBV28 to TRBJ2-7; 8 positions agree with TRBD1. V lost 3 bases and J lost 0; bases outside the gene matches: 4. The CDR3 is 15 amino acids. The V gene's germline CDR1 is MDHEN and CDR2 SYDVKM. CDR3 sequence reads: CASSLTGANSYEQYF. CDR3 sequence (DNA): TGTGCCAGCAGTTTGACAGGGGCCAACTCCTACGAGCAGTACTTC.

This chain joins TRBV7-2 and TRBJ2-5, with a weak D call TRBD2 (5 bases). Per the germline V gene, CDR1 is SGHTA and CDR2 is FQGNSA. The CDR3 is made up of 15 amino acids. Trimming took off 1 base at V and 5 bases at J, with 14 bases between the two ends. The CDR3 nucleotides read TGTGCCAGCAGCTTAGATTCTTCCCGGGGTGAGACCCAGTACTTC. It specifies CASSLDSSRGETQYF.

This chain connects TRBV19 to TRBJ1-3; D perhaps matches TRBD1 (6 bases). This CDR3 has 14 amino acids. Germline V gene data show CDR1 as LNHDA and CDR2 as SQIVND (reference sequence). With 5 bases removed from V and 3 bases from J, the gap between germline ends came to 11 bases. The CDR3 nucleotides read TGTGCCAGTAGTCACAGGGTTCGTGGAAACACCATATATTTT. This translates into CASSHRVRGNTIYF.

The chain couples TRBV6-2 or TRBV6-3 to TRBJ2-2, with D possibly being TRBD1 or TRBD2 (5 bases each). This CDR3 is 15 amino acids long. The germline V gene encodes CDR1 MNHEY and CDR2 SVGEGT. V was pared by 5 bases and J by 4 bases, with 14 bases between. DNA of the CDR3: TGTGCCAGCAGTGCCCCCGGGACCGGCACCGGGGAGCTGTTTTTT. Its translation: CASSAPGTGTGELFF.

This clonotype was seen at least ten times. The V gene is TRBV10-3, the J gene TRBJ2-7; TRBD2 is a possible D gene (5 bases). Germline V gene lookup returns CDR1 ENHRY and CDR2 SYGVKD. The CDR3 totals 15 residues. The V and J ends lost 3 bases and 7 bases respectively, with 19 bases between them. The CDR3 nucleotides read TGTGCCATCAGTGACACCCTACTGAACCGAGGGGAGCAGTACTTC. This encodes CAISDTLLNRGEQYF.

This clonotype was counted at least ten times. The germline gene is not matched at one end of the junction; a read error may be the cause. The CDR3 spells CAYSGTSGYNEQFF. Written as DNA, the CDR3 is TGCGCCTACTCCGGGACTAGCGGTTACAATGAGCAGTTCTTC. The chain joins TRBV6-1 to TRBJ2-1; 11 bases are a match to TRBD2. The CDR3 runs 14 residues. The V gene's germline CDR1 is MNHNS and CDR2 SASEGT.

Ten or more counts support this clonotype. The chain carries TRBV24-1 and TRBJ2-2; D perhaps matches TRBD2 (5 bases). The V and J ends lost 1 base and 3 bases respectively, with 11 bases between them. The germline V gene encodes CDR1 KGHDR and CDR2 SFDVKD. This CDR3 has 16 amino acids. The CDR3 DNA reads as TGTGCCACCAGTGATTTTTCGGGGTGGGACACCGGGGAGCTGTTTTTT. It codes for CATSDFSGWDTGELFF.

This clonotype appeared many times. This chain joins TRBV9 and TRBJ1-4, with D perhaps matching TRBD1 (6 bases). Germline V lookup: CDR1 SGDLS, CDR2 YYNGEE. V lost 0 bases and J lost 7, with 13 bases in between. The CDR3 is 15 residues long. CDR3 sequence reads: CASSVAGGLVEKLFF. The CDR3 region has the DNA TGTGCCAGCAGCGTAGCGGGGGGGCTGGTTGAAAAACTGTTTTTT.

There are many counts of this clonotype. The rearrangement joins TRBV19 to TRBJ2-7; 12 bases match TRBD1. This CDR3 region has 16 residues. The trim removed 6 bases at V and 0 bases at J, leaving 6 bases unmatched. Germline V lookup: CDR1 LNHDA, CDR2 SQIVND (reference sequence). CDR3 residues: CASSRDRGQSSYEQYF. The CDR3 nucleotides are TGTGCCAGTAGCCGGGACAGGGGGCAAAGCTCCTACGAGCAGTACTTC.

This clonotype was detected ten times or more. The chain has TRBV29-1 and TRBJ2-3; D unclear. The CDR3 covers 12 residues. V dropped 7 bases and J dropped 0 bases, with 8 bases sitting between them. Per germline, CDR1 SQVTM and CDR2 ANQGSEA. CDR3 amino acids: CSANPSTDTQYF. DNA for the CDR3: TGCAGCGCTAATCCTAGCACAGATACGCAGTATTTT.

There are a few counts of this clonotype. This chain links TRBV4-1 with TRBJ1-2; possibly TRBD1 for D (5 bases). V lost 0 bases and J lost 4, with 12 bases in between. CDR1 and CDR2 from the germline V gene are MGHRA and YSYEKL. CDR3 length: 15 amino acids. CDR3 coding DNA: TGCGCCAGCAGCCAAGATCTACGGACACCCTATGGCTACACCTTC. Amino acids: CASSQDLRTPYGYTF.

This clonotype was picked up many times. The CDR3 spells CSARDQPIRTDTQYF. The CDR3 DNA is TGCAGTGCTAGAGATCAGCCTATTCGCACAGATACGCAGTATTTT. The chain employs TRBV20-1 and TRBJ2-3; D is undetermined. The CDR3 consists of 15 residues. V lost 0 bases and J 1 base, leaving 11 bases between the germline ends. Germline CDR1 and CDR2: DFQATT and SNEGSKA (reference sequence).

There are many counts of this clonotype. V and J are TRBV10-2 and TRBJ1-3; D gene uncertain. The germline V gene encodes CDR1 WSHSY and CDR2 SAAADI. V lost 3 bases, J lost 3 bases, and 6 bases lay in between. The CDR3 has 13 amino acids. The CDR3 is CASSEVGGNTIYF. As DNA, the CDR3 is TGCGCCAGCAGTGAAGTAGGTGGAAACACCATATATTTT.

This clonotype was counted at least ten times. The V call is TRBV29-1, the J call TRBJ1-1, with D possibly matching TRBD1 (6 bases). The CDR3 is 13 residues long. CDR1 and CDR2 (germline): SQVTM, ANQGSEA. The V end was cut by 7 bases, the J end by 6 bases, with 18 bases between. The CDR3 is CSAQEQGRSEAFF. CDR3 coding DNA: TGCAGCGCCCAAGAACAGGGACGGTCTGAAGCTTTCTTT.

This chain links TRBV18 with TRBJ1-1; unclear D gene. The V end lost 3 bases, the J end lost 0 bases, and 11 bases lay between the germline ends. CDR3 length: 15 amino acids. Germline CDR1 and CDR2: KGHSH and LQKENI. CDR3 sequence reads: CASSPGGWMNTEAFF. In nucleotides, the CDR3 is TGTGCCAGCTCACCGGGAGGGTGGATGAACACTGAAGCTTTCTTT. The variable domain in full, completed from reference TRBV18 and TRBJ1-1, reads NAGVMQNPRHLVRRRGQEARLRCSPMKGHSHVYWYRQLPEEGLKFMVYLQKENIIDESGMPKERFSAEFPKEGPSILRIQQVVRGDSAAYFCASSPGGWMNTEAFFGQGTRLTVV.

V gene TRBV25-1 combines with J gene TRBJ2-1, with D perhaps TRBD1 (5 bases). This CDR3 is built from 14 residues. The V gene's germline CDR1 is MGHDK and CDR2 SYGVNS. The V end was cut by 2 bases, the J end by 7 bases, with 12 bases between. The CDR3 spells CASSESQGRNEQFF. As DNA, the CDR3 is TGTGCCAGCAGTGAAAGTCAGGGTCGGAATGAGCAGTTCTTC.

The CDR3 DNA reads TGTGCCAGCAGCTTAACGGGAGTGGGGAATGAGCAGTTCTTC. Translating it yields CASSLTGVGNEQFF. This chain connects TRBV7-6 to TRBJ2-5; the D gene is possibly TRBD2 (6 bases). With the DNA end fitting TRBJ2-1 better, the J assignment may be wrong. Per germline, CDR1 SGHVS and CDR2 FNYEAQ. This CDR3 comprises 14 residues.